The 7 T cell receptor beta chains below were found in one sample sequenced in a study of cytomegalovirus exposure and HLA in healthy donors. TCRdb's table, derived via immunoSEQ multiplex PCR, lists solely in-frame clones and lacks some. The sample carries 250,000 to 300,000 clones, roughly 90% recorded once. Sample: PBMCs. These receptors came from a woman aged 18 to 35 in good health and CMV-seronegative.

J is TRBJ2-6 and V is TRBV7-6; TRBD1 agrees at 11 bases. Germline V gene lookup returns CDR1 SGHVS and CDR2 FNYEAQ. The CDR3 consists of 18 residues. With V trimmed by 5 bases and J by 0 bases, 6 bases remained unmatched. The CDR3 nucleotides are TGTGCCAGCAGCACCGGACAGGGGGCCCGCTCTGGGGCCAACGTCCTGACTTTC. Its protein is CASSTGQGARSGANVLTF.

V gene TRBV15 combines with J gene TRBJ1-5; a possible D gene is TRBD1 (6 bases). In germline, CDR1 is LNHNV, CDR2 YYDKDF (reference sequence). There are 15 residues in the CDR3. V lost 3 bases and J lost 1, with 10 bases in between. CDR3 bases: TGTGCCACCAGCAGCGGGACAATCAGCAATCAGCCCCAGCATTTT. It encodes CATSSGTISNQPQHF.

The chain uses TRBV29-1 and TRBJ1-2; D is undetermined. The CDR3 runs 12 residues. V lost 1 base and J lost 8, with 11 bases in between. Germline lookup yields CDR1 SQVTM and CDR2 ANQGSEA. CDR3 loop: CSVEGVGSGYTF. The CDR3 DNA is TGCAGCGTTGAAGGGGTCGGGAGCGGCTACACCTTC.

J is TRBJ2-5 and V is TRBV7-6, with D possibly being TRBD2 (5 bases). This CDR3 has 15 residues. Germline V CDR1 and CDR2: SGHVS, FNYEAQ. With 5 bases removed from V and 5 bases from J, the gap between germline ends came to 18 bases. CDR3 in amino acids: CASSPAIRTGETQYF. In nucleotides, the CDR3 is TGTGCCAGCAGCCCGGCCATCCGGACGGGGGAGACCCAGTACTTC.

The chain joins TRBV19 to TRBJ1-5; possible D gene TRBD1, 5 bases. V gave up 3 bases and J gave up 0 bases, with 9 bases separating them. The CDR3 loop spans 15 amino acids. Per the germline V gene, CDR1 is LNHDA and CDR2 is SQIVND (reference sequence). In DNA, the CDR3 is TGTGCCAGTAGTATTCGGGGGATTAGCAATCAGCCCCAGCATTTT. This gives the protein CASSIRGISNQPQHF.

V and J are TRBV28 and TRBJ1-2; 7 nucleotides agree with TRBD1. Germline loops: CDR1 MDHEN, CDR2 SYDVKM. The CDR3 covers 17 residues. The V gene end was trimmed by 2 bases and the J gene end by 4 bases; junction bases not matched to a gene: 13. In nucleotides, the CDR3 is TGTGCCAGCAGTTTAGATCTTAGGGGACAGTGGCCCTATGGCTACACCTTC. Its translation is CASSLDLRGQWPYGYTF.

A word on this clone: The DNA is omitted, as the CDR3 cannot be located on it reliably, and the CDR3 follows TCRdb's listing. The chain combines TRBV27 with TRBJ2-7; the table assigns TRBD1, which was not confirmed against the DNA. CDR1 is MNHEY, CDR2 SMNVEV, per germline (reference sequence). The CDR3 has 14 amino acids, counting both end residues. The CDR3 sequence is CASSSSTGKYEQYV.